Shown below are 4 T cell receptor beta chains from a single sample sequenced in a study of blood T cells in healthy people across ages. Sample-barcoded 5' priming and a J-beta primer mix drove a second PCR of roughly 6 to 12 cycles. TCRdb reprocessed the 5' RACE reads with MiXCR, giving one entry per CDR3 protein. There are 2 million or so distinct CDR3 sequences in the sample; approximately 50% occur only once, and over 2% lies in the top ten. The sequencing input was blood. These TCRs come from a woman between 40 and 50 years old in good health.

The chain has TRBV20-1 and TRBJ2-5, with a tentative D call TRBD1 (5 bases). Germline V CDR1 and CDR2: DFQATT, SNEGSKA (reference sequence). There are 12 residues in the CDR3. Trimming removed 3 bases at V and 5 bases at J, with 10 bases between. DNA for the CDR3: TGCAGTGCTAGCAGGGCGAGCGAGACCCAGTACTTC. Protein sequence: CSASRASETQYF.

This clonotype was observed many times. The V call is TRBV6-5, the J call TRBJ2-7; no definite D call. CDR3 size: 15 residues. Germline V gives CDR1 MNHEY, CDR2 SVGAGI. The V end was cut by 0 bases, the J end by 1 base, with 10 bases between. The CDR3, as DNA: TGTGCCAGCAGTTACTCTTCGGGCACTTCCTACGAGCAGTACTTC. The encoded protein is CASSYSSGTSYEQYF.

The chain couples TRBV9 to TRBJ2-1; TRBD1 aligns across 9 bases. The CDR3 length is 15 residues. Germline V lookup: CDR1 SGDLS, CDR2 YYNGEE. V lost 4 bases and J lost 6; bases outside the gene matches: 8. The CDR3 DNA reads as TGTGCCAGCAGCCCGGGGACAGGGAGGCCCAATGAGCAGTTCTTC. As protein: CASSPGTGRPNEQFF.

The rearrangement uses TRBV12-3 or TRBV12-4 and TRBJ1-6; no firm D call. CDR3 length: 13 residues. Deletions cut 3 bases from V and 6 bases from J, with 6 bases between. DNA of the CDR3: TGTGCCAGCAGTTTCTACCTTAATTCACCCCTCCACTTT. Its protein product is CASSFYLNSPLHF.